The entry below describes one T cell receptor (beta chain). The data were taken from a study of T cell responses to AZD1222 COVID-19 vaccine. Germline V CDR1 and CDR2: SGHNT, YENEEA. This CDR3 is 12 amino acids long. V was pared by 4 bases and J by 8 bases, with 2 bases of the junction left unmatched. Some clones are missing from TCRdb's copy, which holds only in-frame ones; the method was immunoSEQ multiplex PCR. The sample has more than 20,000 clones, about nine tenths seen once. The chain uses TRBV11-3 and TRBJ1-1, with 9 bases that match TRBD1. The input for sequencing was peripheral blood, taken 28 days after the second AZD1222 dose. This receptor was obtained from an adult who received the AZD1222 COVID-19 vaccine. DNA of the CDR3: TGTGCCAGCAGCTGGGGACAGGGCGAAGCTTTCTTT. Translated, it gives CASSWGQGEAFF.